This TCR beta chain was retrieved from a study of T cells in Graves' hyperthyroidism and ophthalmopathy. Notes on the study in general: The majority of expanded thyroid clonotypes above 0.001 also appeared in blood. Model predictions of ophthalmopathy came a median around 6.5 months before onset.

The investigators amplified TCR beta CDR3 regions from RNA transcripts. HTBI primers were employed in a first-round RT-PCR of the TCR CDR3. TCRdb reprocessed the multiplex PCR reads via MiXCR and lists one record per CDR3 protein. The data show about 580,000 distinct CDR3 sequences, approximately 15% seen once. It was around 10 ml of fresh peripheral blood that supplied the PBMCs. Germline assignment: CDR1 LNHDA and CDR2 SQIVND (reference sequence). The V end was cut by 4 bases, the J end by 1 base, with 17 bases between. This CDR3 has 16 residues. As regards this clonotype: No antigen is known for it.

This receptor was obtained from a woman in her twenties or thirties with Graves' hyperthyroidism that later progressed to Graves' ophthalmopathy. Sequencing used blood. The chain recombines TRBV19 with TRBJ2-7, with a weak D call TRBD2 (5 bases). CDR3 protein: CASSTPPSRGSYEQYF. CDR3 DNA sequence: TGTGCCAGTAGTACCCCACCTAGCAGAGGATCCTACGAGCAGTACTTC.